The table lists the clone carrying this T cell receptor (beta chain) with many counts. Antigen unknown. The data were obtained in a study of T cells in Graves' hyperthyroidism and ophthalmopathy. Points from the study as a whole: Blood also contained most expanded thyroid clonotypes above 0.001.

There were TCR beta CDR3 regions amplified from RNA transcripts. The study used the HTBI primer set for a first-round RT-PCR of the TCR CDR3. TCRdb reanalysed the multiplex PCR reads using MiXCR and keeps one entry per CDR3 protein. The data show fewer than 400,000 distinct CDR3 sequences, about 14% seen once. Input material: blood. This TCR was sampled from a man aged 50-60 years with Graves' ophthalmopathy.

CDR3 sequence reads: CASSESGLAATDTQYF. In nucleotides, the CDR3 is TGTGCCAGCAGTGAATCGGGACTAGCGGCGACAGATACGCAGTATTTT. V gene TRBV6-1 combines with J gene TRBJ2-3; 11 bases line up with TRBD2. Trimming took 2 bases from V and 3 from J; bases not matched to a gene: 4. The CDR3 covers 16 residues. Germline CDR1 reads MNHNS; CDR2 reads SASEGT.